This note documents a single T cell receptor (beta chain) sequence. Germline values: CDR1 MGHDK, CDR2 SYGVNS. The V and J ends lost 7 bases and 1 base respectively, with 22 bases between them. The CDR3 contains 17 residues. This record comes from a study of control samples from healthy donors and cancer patients. The data were produced by immunoSEQ multiplex PCR, yet TCRdb's version contains in-frame clones alone and is incomplete. This table has around 120,000 clones, about 91% appearing once. Material for sequencing was blood. The sequence was obtained from a man aged 35 to 55 in good health. V is TRBV25-1 and J is TRBJ2-5, with D tentatively TRBD2 (6 bases). Here the CDR3 reads CASTPLGLLLGQETQYF. CDR3 coding DNA: TGTGCCAGCACTCCCCTGGGACTCCTACTGGGCCAAGAGACCCAGTACTTC.